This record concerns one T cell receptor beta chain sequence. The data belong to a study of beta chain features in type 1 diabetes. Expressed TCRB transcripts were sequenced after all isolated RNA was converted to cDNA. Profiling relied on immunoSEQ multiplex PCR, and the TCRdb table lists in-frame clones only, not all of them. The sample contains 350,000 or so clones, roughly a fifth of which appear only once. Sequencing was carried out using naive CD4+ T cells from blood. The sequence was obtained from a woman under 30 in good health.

The CDR3 coding sequence is TGTGCCAGCAGCTGGACGGACAGGGGGCTCGGCTACACCTTC. It codes for CASSWTDRGLGYTF. J is TRBJ1-2 and V is TRBV5-4; 11 nucleotides align to TRBD1. The CDR3 has 14 amino acids. Trimming removed 3 bases from V and 8 bases from J; junction bases left unmatched: 6. CDR1 and CDR2 from the germline V gene are SGHNT and YYREEE (reference sequence).